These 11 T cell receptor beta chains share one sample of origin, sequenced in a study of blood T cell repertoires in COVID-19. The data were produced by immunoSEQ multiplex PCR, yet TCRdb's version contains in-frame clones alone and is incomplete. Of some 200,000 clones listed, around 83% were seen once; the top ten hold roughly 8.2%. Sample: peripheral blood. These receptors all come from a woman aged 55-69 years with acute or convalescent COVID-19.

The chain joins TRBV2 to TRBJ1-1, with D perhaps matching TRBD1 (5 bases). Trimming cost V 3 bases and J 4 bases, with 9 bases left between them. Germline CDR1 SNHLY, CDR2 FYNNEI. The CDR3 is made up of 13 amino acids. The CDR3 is CASSEKGPTEAFF. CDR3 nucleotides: TGTGCCAGCAGTGAGAAGGGGCCCACTGAAGCTTTCTTT.

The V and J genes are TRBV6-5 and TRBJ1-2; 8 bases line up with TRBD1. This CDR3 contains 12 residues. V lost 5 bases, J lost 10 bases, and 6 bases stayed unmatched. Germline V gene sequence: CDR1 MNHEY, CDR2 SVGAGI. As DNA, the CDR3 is TGTGCCAGCAGTAAGACAGGGGCTGACTACACCTTC. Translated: CASSKTGADYTF.

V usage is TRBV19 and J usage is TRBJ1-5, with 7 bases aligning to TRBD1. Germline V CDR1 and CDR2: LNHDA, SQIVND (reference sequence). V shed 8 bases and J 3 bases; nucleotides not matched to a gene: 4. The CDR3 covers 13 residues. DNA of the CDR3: TGTGCCAGTCGGGACAGCTACAATCAGCCCCAGCATTTT. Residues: CASRDSYNQPQHF.

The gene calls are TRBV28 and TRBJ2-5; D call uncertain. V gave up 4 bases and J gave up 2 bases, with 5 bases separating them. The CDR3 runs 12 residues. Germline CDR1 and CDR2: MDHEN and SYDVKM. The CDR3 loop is CASSSPQETQYF. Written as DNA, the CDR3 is TGTGCCAGCAGTTCCCCTCAAGAGACCCAGTACTTC.

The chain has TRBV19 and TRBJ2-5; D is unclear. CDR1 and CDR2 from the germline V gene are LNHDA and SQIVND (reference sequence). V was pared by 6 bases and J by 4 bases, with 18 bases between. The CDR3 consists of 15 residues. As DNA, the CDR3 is TGTGCCAGTAGCCCGACGGCTTTGACTGGAGAGACCCAGTACTTC. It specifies CASSPTALTGETQYF.

The CDR3 nucleotides are TGCGCCAGCAGCCCCAGGACAGCTGAAAATTCACCCCTCCACTTT. Translated: CASSPRTAENSPLHF. The rearrangement links TRBV5-1 to TRBJ1-6; weak D call: TRBD1 (6 bases). The CDR3 totals 15 residues. V was pared by 4 bases and J by 7 bases, with 15 bases between. The germline CDR1 and CDR2 sequences are SGHRS and YFSETQ.

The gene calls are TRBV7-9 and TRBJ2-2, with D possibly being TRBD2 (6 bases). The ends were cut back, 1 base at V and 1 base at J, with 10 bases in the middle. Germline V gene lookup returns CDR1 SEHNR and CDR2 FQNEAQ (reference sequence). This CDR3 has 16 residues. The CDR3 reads CASSLVPGVNTGELFF. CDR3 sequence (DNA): TGTGCCAGCAGCTTAGTTCCGGGGGTGAACACCGGGGAGCTGTTTTTT.

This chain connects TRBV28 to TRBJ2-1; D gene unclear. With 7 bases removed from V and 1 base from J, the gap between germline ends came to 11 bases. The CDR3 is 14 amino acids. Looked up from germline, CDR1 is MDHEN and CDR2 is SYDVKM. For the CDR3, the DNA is TGTGCCAGCACCGGTTCCCCGTCCTACAATGAGCAGTTCTTC. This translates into CASTGSPSYNEQFF. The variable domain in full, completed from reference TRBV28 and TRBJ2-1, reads DVKVTQSSRYLVKRTGEKVFLECVQDMDHENMFWYRQDPGLGLRLIYFSYDVKMKEKGDIPEGYSVSREKKERFSLILESASTNQTSMYLCASTGSPSYNEQFFGPGTRLTVL.

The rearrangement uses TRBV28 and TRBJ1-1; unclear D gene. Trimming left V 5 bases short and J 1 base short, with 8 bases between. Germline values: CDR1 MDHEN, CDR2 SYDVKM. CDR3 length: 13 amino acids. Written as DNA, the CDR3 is TGTGCCAGCAGTACCACAGCGAACACTGAAGCTTTCTTT. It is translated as CASSTTANTEAFF.

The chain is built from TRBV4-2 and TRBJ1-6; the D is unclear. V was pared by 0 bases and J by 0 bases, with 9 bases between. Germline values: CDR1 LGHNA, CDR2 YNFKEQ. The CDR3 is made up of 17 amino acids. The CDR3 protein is CASSQDPESSYNSPLHF. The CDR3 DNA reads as TGTGCCAGCAGCCAAGACCCCGAGAGCTCCTATAATTCACCCCTCCACTTT.

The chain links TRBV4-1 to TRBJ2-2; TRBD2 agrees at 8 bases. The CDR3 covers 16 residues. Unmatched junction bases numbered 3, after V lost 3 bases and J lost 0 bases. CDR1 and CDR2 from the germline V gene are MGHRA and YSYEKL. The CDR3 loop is CASSHSGLANTGELFF. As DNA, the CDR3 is TGCGCCAGCAGCCACTCGGGACTAGCGAACACCGGGGAGCTGTTTTTT.